This T cell receptor beta chain was sequenced in a study of blood T cell repertoires in COVID-19. On the study more broadly: Sample material is recorded as cDNA or gDNA derived from T cells, B-cell-depleted T cells, or PBMCs.

This CDR3 is 13 amino acids long. V dropped 6 bases and J dropped 4 bases, with 13 bases sitting between them. The germline V gene has CDR1 SQVTM and CDR2 ANQGSEA. Participants came from under 30 US areas, aged about 18 to 89 years. Assignment of participants to cohorts was predicated upon participant-reported clinical history. Recovered participants had two consecutive negative NP/OP PCR tests, healthcare professional clearance, or symptom resolution. Sequencing was performed with immunoSEQ multiplex PCR; in TCRdb, only in-frame clones are kept and a portion is missing. The sample has a few hundred thousand clones, 87% seen once.

The TCR was taken from a woman aged 45-59 years who had recovered from COVID-19. The rearrangement uses TRBV29-1 and TRBJ2-1, with D maybe TRBD2 (7 bases). Specimen: PBMCs or T cells enriched from blood (not recorded which). CDR3 sequence (DNA): TGCAGCGTGGGAGGGGGGCATTACAATGAGCAGTTCTTC. This encodes CSVGGGHYNEQFF.